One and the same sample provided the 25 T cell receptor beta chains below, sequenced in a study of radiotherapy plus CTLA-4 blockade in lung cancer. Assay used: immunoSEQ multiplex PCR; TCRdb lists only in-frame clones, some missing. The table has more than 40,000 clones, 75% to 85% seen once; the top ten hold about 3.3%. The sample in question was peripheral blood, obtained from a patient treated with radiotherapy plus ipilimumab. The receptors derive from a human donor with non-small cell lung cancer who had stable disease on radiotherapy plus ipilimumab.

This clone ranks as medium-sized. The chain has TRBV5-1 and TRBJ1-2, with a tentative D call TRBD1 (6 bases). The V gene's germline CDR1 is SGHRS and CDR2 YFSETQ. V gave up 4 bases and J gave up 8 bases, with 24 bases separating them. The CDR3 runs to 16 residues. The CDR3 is CASSLGWGPGEEGYTF. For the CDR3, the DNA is TGCGCCAGCAGCCTGGGGTGGGGGCCTGGAGAAGAGGGCTACACCTTC.

The chain's CDR3 is CASSPLLGRQGEQYF. The CDR3 region has the DNA TGCGCCAGCAGTCCACTTTTGGGGAGACAGGGTGAGCAGTACTTC. This sequence joins TRBV10-1 and TRBJ2-7; 7 bases fit TRBD1. Germline V CDR1 and CDR2: WNHNN, SYGVQD (reference sequence). V shed 5 bases, J shed 7 bases, and the junction held 14 bases outside the gene matches. The CDR3 consists of 15 residues.

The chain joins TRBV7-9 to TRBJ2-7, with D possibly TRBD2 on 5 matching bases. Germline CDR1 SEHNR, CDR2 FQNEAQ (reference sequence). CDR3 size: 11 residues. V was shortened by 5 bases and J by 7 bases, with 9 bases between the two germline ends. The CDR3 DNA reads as TGTGCCAGCAGCACCTCGGGGGAGCAGTACTTC. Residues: CASSTSGEQYF.

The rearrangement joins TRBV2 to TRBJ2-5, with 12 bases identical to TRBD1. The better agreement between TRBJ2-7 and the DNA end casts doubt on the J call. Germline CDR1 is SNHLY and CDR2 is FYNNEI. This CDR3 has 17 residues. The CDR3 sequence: CASSETAGTGGFNEQYF. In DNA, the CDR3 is TGTGCCAGCTCCGAAACCGCCGGGACAGGGGGCTTCAACGAGCAGTACTTC.

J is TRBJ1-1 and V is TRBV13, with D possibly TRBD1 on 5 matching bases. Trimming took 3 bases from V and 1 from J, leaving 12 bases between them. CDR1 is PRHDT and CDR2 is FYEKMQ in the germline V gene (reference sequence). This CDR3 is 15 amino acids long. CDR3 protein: CASSLFGGGNTEAFF. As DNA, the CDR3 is TGTGCCAGCAGCTTGTTTGGGGGGGGGAACACTGAAGCTTTCTTT.

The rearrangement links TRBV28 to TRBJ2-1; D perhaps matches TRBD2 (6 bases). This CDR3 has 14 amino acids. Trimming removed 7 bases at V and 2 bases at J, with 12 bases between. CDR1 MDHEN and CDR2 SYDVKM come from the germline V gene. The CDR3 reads CASTPSSAYNEQFF. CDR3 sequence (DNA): TGTGCCAGCACACCCTCTAGCGCCTACAATGAGCAGTTCTTC.

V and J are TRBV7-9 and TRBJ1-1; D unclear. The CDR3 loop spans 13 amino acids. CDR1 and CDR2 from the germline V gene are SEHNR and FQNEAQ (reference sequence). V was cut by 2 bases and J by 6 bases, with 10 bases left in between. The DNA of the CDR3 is TGTGCCAGCAGCTTAATTATCCCGGCTGAAGCTTTCTTT. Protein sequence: CASSLIIPAEAFF. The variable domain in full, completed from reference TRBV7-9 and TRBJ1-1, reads DTGVSQNPRHKITKRGQNVTFRCDPISEHNRLYWYRQTLGQGPEFLTYFQNEAQLEKSRLLSDRFSAERPKGSFSTLEIQRTEQGDSAMYLCASSLIIPAEAFFGQGTRLTVV.

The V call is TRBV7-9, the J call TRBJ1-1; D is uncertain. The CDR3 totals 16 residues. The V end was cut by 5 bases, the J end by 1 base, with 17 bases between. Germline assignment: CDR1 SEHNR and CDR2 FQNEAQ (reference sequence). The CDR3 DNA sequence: TGTGCCAGCAGCCACCCCAAAAGGAGCGGGAACACTGAAGCTTTCTTT. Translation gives CASSHPKRSGNTEAFF.

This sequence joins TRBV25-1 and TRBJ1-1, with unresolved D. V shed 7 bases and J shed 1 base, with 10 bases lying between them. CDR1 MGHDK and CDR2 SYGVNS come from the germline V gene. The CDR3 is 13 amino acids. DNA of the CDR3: TGTGCCAGCATGATGAGGGCGAACACTGAAGCTTTCTTT. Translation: CASMMRANTEAFF.

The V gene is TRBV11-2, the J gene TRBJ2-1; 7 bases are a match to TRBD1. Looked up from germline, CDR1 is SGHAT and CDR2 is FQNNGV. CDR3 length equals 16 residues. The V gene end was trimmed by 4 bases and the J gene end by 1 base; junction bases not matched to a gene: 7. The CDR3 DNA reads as TGTGCCAGCAGCTCAACAGGGGTCCCTTCCTACAATGAGCAGTTCTTC. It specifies CASSSTGVPSYNEQFF. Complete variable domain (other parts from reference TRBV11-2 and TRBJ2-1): EAGVAQSPRYKIIEKRQSVAFWCNPISGHATLYWYQQILGQGPKLLIQFQNNGVVDDSQLPKDRFSAERLKGVDSTLKIQPAKLEDSAVYLCASSSTGVPSYNEQFFGPGTRLTVL.

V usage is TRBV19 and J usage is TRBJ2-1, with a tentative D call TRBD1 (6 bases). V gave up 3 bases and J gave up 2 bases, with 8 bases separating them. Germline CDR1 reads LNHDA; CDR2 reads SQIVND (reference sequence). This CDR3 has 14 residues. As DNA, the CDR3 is TGTGCCAGTAGTATCACAGGGCCCTACAATGAGCAGTTCTTC. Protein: CASSITGPYNEQFF. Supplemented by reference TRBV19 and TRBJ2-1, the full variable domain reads DGGITQSPKYLFRKEGQNVTLSCEQNLNHDAMYWYRQDPGQGLRLIYYSQIVNDFQKGDIAEGYSVSREKKESFPLTVTSAQKNPTAFYLCASSITGPYNEQFFGPGTRLTVL.

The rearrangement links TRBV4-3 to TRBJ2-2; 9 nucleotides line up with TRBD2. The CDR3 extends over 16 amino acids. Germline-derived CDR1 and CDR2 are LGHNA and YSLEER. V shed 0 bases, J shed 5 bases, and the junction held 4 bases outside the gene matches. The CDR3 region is CASSQDGLAPTGELFF. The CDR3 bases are TGCGCCAGCAGCCAAGACGGACTAGCGCCAACCGGGGAGCTGTTTTTT.

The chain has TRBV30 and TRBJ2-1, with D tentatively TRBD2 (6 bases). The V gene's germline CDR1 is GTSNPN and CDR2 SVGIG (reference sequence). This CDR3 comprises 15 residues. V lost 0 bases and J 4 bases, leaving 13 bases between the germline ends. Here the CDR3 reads CAWSVGSGLYNEQFF. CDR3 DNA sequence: TGTGCCTGGAGTGTAGGTAGCGGATTATACAATGAGCAGTTCTTC.

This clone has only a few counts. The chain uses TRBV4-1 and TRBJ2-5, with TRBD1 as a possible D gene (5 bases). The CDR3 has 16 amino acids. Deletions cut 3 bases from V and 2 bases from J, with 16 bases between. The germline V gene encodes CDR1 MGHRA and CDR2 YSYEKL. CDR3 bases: TGCGCCAGCAGCCACCCGAGAAAAGGGGCACAAGAGACCCAGTACTTC. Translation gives CASSHPRKGAQETQYF.

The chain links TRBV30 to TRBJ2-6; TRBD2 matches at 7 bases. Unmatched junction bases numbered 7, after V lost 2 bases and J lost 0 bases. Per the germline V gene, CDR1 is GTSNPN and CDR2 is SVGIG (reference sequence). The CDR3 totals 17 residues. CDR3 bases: TGTGCCTGGAGTTTCCCGGGACTACACTCTGGGGCCAACGTCCTGACTTTC. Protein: CAWSFPGLHSGANVLTF.

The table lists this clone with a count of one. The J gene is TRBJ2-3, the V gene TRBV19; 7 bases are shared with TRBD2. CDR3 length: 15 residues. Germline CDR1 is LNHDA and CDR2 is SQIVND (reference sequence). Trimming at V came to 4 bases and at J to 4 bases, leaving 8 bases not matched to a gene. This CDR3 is CASSTQAGTADTQYF. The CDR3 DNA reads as TGTGCCAGTAGTACCCAAGCGGGAACGGCAGATACGCAGTATTTT.

The CDR3 is CASSQEDRNSYEQYF. CDR3 bases: TGTGCCAGCAGCCAAGAGGACAGGAACTCCTACGAGCAGTACTTC. This rearrangement joins TRBV4-2 to TRBJ2-7, with 7 bases matching TRBD1. CDR1 and CDR2 from the germline V gene are LGHNA and YNFKEQ. The CDR3 is 15 amino acids. V lost 0 bases and J lost 0; bases outside the gene matches: 2.

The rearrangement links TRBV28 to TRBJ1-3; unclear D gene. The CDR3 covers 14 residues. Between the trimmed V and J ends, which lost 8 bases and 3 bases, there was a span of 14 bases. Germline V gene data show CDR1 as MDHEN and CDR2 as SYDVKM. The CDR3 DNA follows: TGTGCCAGCGGCCCGGGGAGGCATGGAAACACCATATATTTT. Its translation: CASGPGRHGNTIYF.

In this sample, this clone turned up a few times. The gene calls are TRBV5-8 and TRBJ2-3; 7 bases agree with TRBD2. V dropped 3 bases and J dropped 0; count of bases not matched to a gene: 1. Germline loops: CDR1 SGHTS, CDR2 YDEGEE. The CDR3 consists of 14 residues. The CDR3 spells CASSWGGSTDTQYF. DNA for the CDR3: TGTGCCAGCAGCTGGGGAGGGAGCACAGATACGCAGTATTTT.

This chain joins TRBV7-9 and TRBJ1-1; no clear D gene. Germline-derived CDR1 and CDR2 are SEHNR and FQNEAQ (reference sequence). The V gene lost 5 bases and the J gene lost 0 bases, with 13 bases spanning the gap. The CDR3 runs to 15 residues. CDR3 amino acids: CASSPREQMNTEAFF. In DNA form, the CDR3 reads TGTGCCAGCAGCCCTAGGGAGCAGATGAACACTGAAGCTTTCTTT. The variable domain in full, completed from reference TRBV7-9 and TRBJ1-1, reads DTGVSQNPRHKITKRGQNVTFRCDPISEHNRLYWYRQTLGQGPEFLTYFQNEAQLEKSRLLSDRFSAERPKGSFSTLEIQRTEQGDSAMYLCASSPREQMNTEAFFGQGTRLTVV.

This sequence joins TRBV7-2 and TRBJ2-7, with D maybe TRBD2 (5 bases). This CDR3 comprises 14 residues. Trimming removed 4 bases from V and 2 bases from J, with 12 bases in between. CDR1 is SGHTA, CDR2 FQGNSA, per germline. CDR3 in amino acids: CASSSSGSAYEQYF. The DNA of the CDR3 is TGTGCCAGCAGCTCCTCGGGGAGCGCCTACGAGCAGTACTTC. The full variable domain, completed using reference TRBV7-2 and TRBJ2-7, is GAGVSQSPSNKVTEKGKDVELRCDPISGHTALYWYRQSLGQGLEFLIYFQGNSAPDKSGLPSDRFSAERTGGSVSTLTIQRTQQEDSAVYLCASSSSGSAYEQYFGPGTRLTVT.

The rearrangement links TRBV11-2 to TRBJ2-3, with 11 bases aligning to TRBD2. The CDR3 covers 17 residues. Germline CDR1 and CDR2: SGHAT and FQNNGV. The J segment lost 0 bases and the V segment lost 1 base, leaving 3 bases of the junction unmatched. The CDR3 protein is CASSLAGLAESTDTQYF. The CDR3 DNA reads TGTGCCAGCAGCTTAGCGGGACTAGCGGAAAGCACAGATACGCAGTATTTT.

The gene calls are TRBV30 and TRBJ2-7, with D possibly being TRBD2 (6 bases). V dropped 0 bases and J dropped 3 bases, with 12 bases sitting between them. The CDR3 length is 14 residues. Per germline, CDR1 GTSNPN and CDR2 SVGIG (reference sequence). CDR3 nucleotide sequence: TGTGCCTGGAGTGTAGGAGGGGCTAACTACGAGCAGTACTTC. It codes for CAWSVGGANYEQYF.

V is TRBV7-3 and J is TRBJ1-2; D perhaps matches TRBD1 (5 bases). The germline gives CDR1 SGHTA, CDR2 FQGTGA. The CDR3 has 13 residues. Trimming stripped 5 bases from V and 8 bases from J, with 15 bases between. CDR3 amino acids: CASSAQGFRGYTF. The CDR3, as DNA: TGTGCCAGCAGCGCCCAGGGTTTTCGGGGCTACACCTTC.

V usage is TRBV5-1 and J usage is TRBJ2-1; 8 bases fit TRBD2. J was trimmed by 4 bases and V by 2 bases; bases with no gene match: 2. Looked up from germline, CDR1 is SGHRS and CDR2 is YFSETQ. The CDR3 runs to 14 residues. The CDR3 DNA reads TGCGCCAGCAGCTTTACTAGCGGTTACAATGAGCAGTTCTTC. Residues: CASSFTSGYNEQFF.